This TCR beta chain was documented in a study of response to subunit inactivated influenza vaccine (dated by TCRdb to 2016 to 2019). As for the study more broadly: To follow how T cells responded to a trivalent subunit inactivated influenza vaccine, the researchers relied on deep quantitative profiling of the T cell receptor repertoire.

The library was produced with RT-PCR. TCRdb records Illumina HiSeq 2500 as the sequencer. Starting from the raw public reads, TCRdb applied fastp trimming at Q25, assembled clones with MiXCR and retained in-frame beta chains. Rows merge per CDR3 protein into single entries with the most common DNA and genes. Counted in this sample were around 650,000 distinct CDR3 sequences; approximately 14% of them appeared once. Roughly 11% of the sample is taken by the ten largest. As regards this clonotype: The antigen it recognizes is unknown. Per-base qualities were not stored, and no clone one base away is much larger.

Results and caveats for the whole study, not just this receptor: It was suggested by the authors that each seasonal influenza vaccination may recruit only a limited number of new T cells.

Clipping removes 1 base from V and 5 bases from J, with 6 as the unmatched junction base count. The CDR3 numbers 14 residues from cysteine through phenylalanine. Just CDR3 DNA is preserved here, 42 bases in frame from base 1. From a lookup of the germline V gene (reference sequence), CDR1 and CDR2 are DFQATT and SNEGSKA. The sequence links TRBV20-1 to TRBJ2-3, with 7 bases matching TRBD2. The receptor was derived from a man aged 45-65 years who received an inactivated influenza vaccine. Donor details come from another sample of the same person, matched by shared clones. Source: PBMCs from blood, taken 11 to 12 days after vaccination. CDR3 protein: CSARGSSGIDTQYF. The nucleotide sequence is given as TGCAGTGCTAGAGGGTCTAGCGGAATAGATACGCAGTATTTT.